This T cell receptor beta chain was found in a study of regulatory T cells in long-lasting Graves disease. Findings and caveats of the study: Sampling was limited to peripheral blood rather than thyroid tissue.

Germline V gene lookup returns CDR1 DFQATT and CDR2 SNEGSKA (reference sequence). V was cut by 3 bases and J by 0 bases, with 12 bases left in between. The CDR3 totals 15 residues. Specified time point: newly diagnosed GD, antithyroid drugs for less than 3 months. Extracted RNA from PBMCs served as the source of the TCR library. The guidelines of the American Thyroid Association were the basis for diagnosing Graves' disease. CDR3 regions were amplified by Arm-PCR using iRepertoire HTBI primers to build TCR beta libraries. TCRdb called the multiplex PCR reads again in MiXCR, with one record for every CDR3 protein. The sample has 450,000 to 600,000 distinct CDR3 sequences; 13% are singletons. This clonotype was recorded many times. Its cognate antigen is unknown. The same sample was also studied in work on T cells in Graves' hyperthyroidism and ophthalmopathy. That study reports: Reasons for excluding patients were uncontrolled infection, other autoimmune disease, pregnancy or lactation. Together with thyroid ultrasound, orbital computed tomography, serum thyroxine and TRAb, clinical symptoms were used for diagnoses.

This clonotype originated in a man aged 30 to 39 with Graves disease. V is TRBV20-1 and J is TRBJ2-1; perhaps TRBD2 as D (5 bases). This specimen consisted of peripheral blood mononuclear cells (PBMCs), obtained at new diagnosis, from a patient treated with antithyroid drugs. Here the CDR3 DNA reads TGCAGTGCTAGCCGGGGAAGGAGCTCCTACAATGAGCAGTTCTTC. Its translation is CSASRGRSSYNEQFF.